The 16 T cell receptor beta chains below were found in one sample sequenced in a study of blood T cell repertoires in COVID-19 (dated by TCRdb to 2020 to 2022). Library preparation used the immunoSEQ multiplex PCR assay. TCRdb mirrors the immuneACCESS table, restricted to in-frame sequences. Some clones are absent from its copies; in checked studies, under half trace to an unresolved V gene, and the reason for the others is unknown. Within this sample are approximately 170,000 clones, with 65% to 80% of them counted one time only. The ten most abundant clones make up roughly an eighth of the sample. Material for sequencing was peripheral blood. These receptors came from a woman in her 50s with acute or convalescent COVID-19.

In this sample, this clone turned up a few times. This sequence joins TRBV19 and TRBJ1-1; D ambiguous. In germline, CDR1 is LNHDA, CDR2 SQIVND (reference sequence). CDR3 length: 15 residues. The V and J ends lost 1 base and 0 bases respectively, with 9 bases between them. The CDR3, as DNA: TGTGCCAGTAGTATAGGAAGAGGGATGAACACTGAAGCTTTCTTT. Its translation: CASSIGRGMNTEAFF.

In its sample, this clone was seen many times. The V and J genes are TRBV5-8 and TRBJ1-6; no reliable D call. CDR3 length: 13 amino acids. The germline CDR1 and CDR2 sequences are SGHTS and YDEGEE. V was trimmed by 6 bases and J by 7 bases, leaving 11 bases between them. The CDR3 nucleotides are TGTGCCAGCACCAAGATCAGGAATTCACCCCTCCACTTT. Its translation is CASTKIRNSPLHF.

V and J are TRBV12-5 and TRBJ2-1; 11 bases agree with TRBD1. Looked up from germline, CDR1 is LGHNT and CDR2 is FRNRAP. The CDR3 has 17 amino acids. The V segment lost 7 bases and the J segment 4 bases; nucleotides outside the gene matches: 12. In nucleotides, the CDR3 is TGTGCTAGTGTGACGGACAGGGGGCTTGTAATGTACAATGAGCAGTTCTTC. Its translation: CASVTDRGLVMYNEQFF.

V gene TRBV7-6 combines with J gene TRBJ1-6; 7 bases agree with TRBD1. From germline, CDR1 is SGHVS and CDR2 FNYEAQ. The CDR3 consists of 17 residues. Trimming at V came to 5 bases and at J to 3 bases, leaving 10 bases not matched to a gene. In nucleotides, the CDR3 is TGTGCCAGCAGCCCGAGCCGACAGGGTGGCTATAATTCACCCCTCCACTTT. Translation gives CASSPSRQGGYNSPLHF. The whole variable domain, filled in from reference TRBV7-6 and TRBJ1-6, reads GAGVSQSPRYKVTKRGQDVALRCDPISGHVSLYWYRQALGQGPEFLTYFNYEAQQDKSGLPNDRFSAERPEGSISTLTIQRTEQRDSAMYRCASSPSRQGGYNSPLHFGNGTRLTVT.

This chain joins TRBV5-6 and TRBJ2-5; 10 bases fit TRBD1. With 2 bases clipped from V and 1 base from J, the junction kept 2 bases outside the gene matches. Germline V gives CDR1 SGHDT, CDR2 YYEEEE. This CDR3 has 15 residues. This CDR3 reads CASSFRDRGQETQYF. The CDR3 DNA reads TGTGCCAGCAGCTTTAGGGACAGGGGCCAAGAGACCCAGTACTTC.

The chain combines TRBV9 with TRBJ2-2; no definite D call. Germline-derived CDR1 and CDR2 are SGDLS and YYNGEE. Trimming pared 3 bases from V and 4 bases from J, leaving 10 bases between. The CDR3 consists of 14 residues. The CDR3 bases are TGTGCCAGCAGCGAAGTGGCCACCACCGGGGAGCTGTTTTTT. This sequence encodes CASSEVATTGELFF.

The CDR3 DNA follows: TGTGCCAGCAGCTTTGGTTCAGGGTTGCAGCCCCAGCATTTT. Its protein product is CASSFGSGLQPQHF. The chain joins TRBV11-2 to TRBJ1-5; TRBD1 might be the D (5 bases). Germline CDR1 reads SGHAT; CDR2 reads FQNNGV. Trimming left V 3 bases short and J 7 bases short, with 13 bases between. The CDR3 is 14 amino acids. Looking up the rest from reference TRBV11-2 and TRBJ1-5 gives the full variable domain: EAGVAQSPRYKIIEKRQSVAFWCNPISGHATLYWYQQILGQGPKLLIQFQNNGVVDDSQLPKDRFSAERLKGVDSTLKIQPAKLEDSAVYLCASSFGSGLQPQHFGDGTRLSIL.

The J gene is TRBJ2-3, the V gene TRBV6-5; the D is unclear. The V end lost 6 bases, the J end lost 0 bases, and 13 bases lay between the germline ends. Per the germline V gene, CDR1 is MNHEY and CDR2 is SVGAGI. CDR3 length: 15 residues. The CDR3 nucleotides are TGTGCCAGCAGGACTGCCCTGGAAAGCACAGATACGCAGTATTTT. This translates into CASRTALESTDTQYF.

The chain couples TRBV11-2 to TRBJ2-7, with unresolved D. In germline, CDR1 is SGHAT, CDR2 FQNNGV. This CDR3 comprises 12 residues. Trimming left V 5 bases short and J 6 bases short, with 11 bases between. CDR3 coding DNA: TGTGCCAGCAGCCCTACGCCCGGCGAGCAGTACTTC. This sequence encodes CASSPTPGEQYF.

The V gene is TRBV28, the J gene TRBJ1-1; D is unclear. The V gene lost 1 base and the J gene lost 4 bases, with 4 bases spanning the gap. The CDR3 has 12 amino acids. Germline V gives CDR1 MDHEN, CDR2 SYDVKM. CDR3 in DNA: TGTGCCAGCAGTTTATCCATCACTGAAGCTTTCTTT. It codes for CASSLSITEAFF.

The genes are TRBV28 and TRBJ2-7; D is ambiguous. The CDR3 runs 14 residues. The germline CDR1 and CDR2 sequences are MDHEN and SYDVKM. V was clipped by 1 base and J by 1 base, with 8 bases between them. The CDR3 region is CASSLSPASYEQYF. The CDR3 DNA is TGTGCCAGCAGTTTATCGCCAGCGTCCTACGAGCAGTACTTC. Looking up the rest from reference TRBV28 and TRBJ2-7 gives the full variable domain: DVKVTQSSRYLVKRTGEKVFLECVQDMDHENMFWYRQDPGLGLRLIYFSYDVKMKEKGDIPEGYSVSREKKERFSLILESASTNQTSMYLCASSLSPASYEQYFGPGTRLTVT.

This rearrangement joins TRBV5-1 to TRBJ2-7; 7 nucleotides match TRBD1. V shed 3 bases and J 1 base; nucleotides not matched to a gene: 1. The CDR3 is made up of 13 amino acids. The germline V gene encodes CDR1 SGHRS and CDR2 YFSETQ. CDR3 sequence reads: CASSSRGSYEQYF. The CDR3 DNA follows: TGCGCCAGCAGCTCCAGGGGGTCCTACGAGCAGTACTTC.

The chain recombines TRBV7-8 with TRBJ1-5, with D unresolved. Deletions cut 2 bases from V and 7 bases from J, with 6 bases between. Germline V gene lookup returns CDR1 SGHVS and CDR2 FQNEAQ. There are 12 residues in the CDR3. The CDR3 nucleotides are TGTGCCAGCAGCTTACCGGGACAGCCCCAGCATTTT. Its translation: CASSLPGQPQHF.

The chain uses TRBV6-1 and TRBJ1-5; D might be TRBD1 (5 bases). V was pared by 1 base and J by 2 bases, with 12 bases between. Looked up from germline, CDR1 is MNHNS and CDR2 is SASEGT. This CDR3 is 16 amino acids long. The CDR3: CASSEVGGPGNQPQHF. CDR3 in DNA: TGTGCCAGCAGTGAAGTGGGGGGACCAGGCAATCAGCCCCAGCATTTT.

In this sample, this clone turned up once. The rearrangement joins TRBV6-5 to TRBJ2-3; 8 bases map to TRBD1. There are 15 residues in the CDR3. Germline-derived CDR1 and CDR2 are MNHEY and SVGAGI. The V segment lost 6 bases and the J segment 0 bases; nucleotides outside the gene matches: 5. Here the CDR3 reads CASRLGQGSTDTQYF. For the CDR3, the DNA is TGTGCCAGCAGACTAGGACAGGGTAGCACAGATACGCAGTATTTT.

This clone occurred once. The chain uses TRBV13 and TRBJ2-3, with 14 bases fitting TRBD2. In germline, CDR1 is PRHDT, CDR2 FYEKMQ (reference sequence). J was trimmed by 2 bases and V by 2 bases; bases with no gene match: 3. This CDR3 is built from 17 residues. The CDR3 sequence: CASSLRLAGGATDTQYF. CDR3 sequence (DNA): TGTGCCAGCAGCTTAAGACTAGCGGGGGGGGCCACAGATACGCAGTATTTT.